These 9 T cell receptor beta chains share one sample of origin, sequenced in a study of shared clonotypes between healthy human individuals. Method: immunoSEQ multiplex PCR; TCRdb's copy keeps in-frame clones and lacks some. The sample has around 700,000 clones; about two thirds are singletons. Source material: memory CD4+ T cells sorted from blood. The subset: CD45RA-negative fraction. The receptor source for this set is a woman aged 30 to 39 in good health.

Remarks on this clone: An end of the junction does not agree with germline; a read error may underlie this. The sample holds other DNA sequences that translate to the same CDR3. The chain couples TRBV6-6 to TRBJ2-1, with 8 bases aligning to TRBD1. The CDR3 length is 16 residues. Germline V CDR1 and CDR2: MNHNY, SVGAGI (reference sequence). The CDR3 here is CASSHRQDRENNEQFF. The CDR3 DNA sequence: TGTGCCAGCAGTCACCGCCAGGACAGGGAAAACAATGAGCAATTCTTC.

The chain uses TRBV18 and TRBJ1-1; the D gene is possibly TRBD1 (5 bases). Trimming stripped 2 bases from V and 6 bases from J, with 13 bases between. This CDR3 is 14 amino acids long. Germline CDR1 reads KGHSH; CDR2 reads LQKENI. CDR3 sequence reads: CASSPLGTGAEAFF. As DNA, the CDR3 is TGTGCCAGCTCACCATTAGGGACGGGGGCTGAAGCTTTCTTT.

This rearrangement joins TRBV18 to TRBJ1-5, with TRBD1 as a possible D gene (6 bases). Trimming stripped 0 bases from V and 3 bases from J, with 9 bases between. The germline V gene has CDR1 KGHSH and CDR2 LQKENI. The CDR3 runs 15 residues. The CDR3 DNA reads TGTGCCAGCTCACCACCGGGGACAAACAATCAGCCCCAGCATTTT. Its translation is CASSPPGTNNQPQHF.

The CDR3 is CASSDYAGIETETQYF. CDR3 DNA: TGTGCCAGCAGTGATTATGCAGGGATTGAAACAGAGACCCAGTACTTC. The J gene is TRBJ2-5, the V gene TRBV6-1, with D tentatively TRBD1 (5 bases). Trimming cost V 3 bases and J 4 bases, with 18 bases left between them. Germline V gives CDR1 MNHNS, CDR2 SASEGT. The CDR3 extends over 16 amino acids.

This clone showed up just a few times. This chain links TRBV5-1 with TRBJ2-5; D is tentatively TRBD1 or TRBD2 (5 bases each). The last part of the DNA fits TRBJ2-7 better; the J call may be wrong. This CDR3 region has 16 residues. Germline V lookup: CDR1 SGHRS, CDR2 YFSETQ. CDR3 nucleotide sequence: TGCGCCAGCAGGTCAACCGGGACGACCAGCTCCTACGAGCAGTACTTC. Translating it yields CASRSTGTTSSYEQYF.

This clone was seen many times. The CDR3, as DNA: TGTGCCAGCAGCCCCGTAAAATACAGCAACACTGAAGCTTTCTTT. This gives the protein CASSPVKYSNTEAFF. The chain joins TRBV9 to TRBJ1-1, with D hard to call. V shed 4 bases and J shed 2 bases, with 15 bases lying between them. This CDR3 spans 15 amino acids. The germline gives CDR1 SGDLS, CDR2 YYNGEE.

This rearrangement joins TRBV4-2 to TRBJ1-2; the match to TRBD1 covers 8 bases. CDR1 LGHNA and CDR2 YNFKEQ come from the germline V gene. The CDR3 has 15 amino acids. Trimming removed 0 bases from V and 8 bases from J; junction bases left unmatched: 8. CDR3: CASSQDGQGQLGYTF. In DNA form, the CDR3 reads TGTGCCAGCAGCCAAGACGGACAGGGTCAATTAGGCTACACCTTC.

The chain employs TRBV19 and TRBJ1-2; 10 bases align to TRBD1. The trim removed 7 bases at V and 5 bases at J, leaving 22 bases unmatched. Germline CDR1 is LNHDA and CDR2 is SQIVND (reference sequence). The CDR3 runs to 19 residues. The CDR3 nucleotides are TGTGCCAGTACCCTCCCGGGACGACAGGGGGCCCAGCGTAGATATGGCTACACCTTC. This gives the protein CASTLPGRQGAQRRYGYTF. Supplemented by reference TRBV19 and TRBJ1-2, the full variable domain reads DGGITQSPKYLFRKEGQNVTLSCEQNLNHDAMYWYRQDPGQGLRLIYYSQIVNDFQKGDIAEGYSVSREKKESFPLTVTSAQKNPTAFYLCASTLPGRQGAQRRYGYTFGSGTRLTVV.

This chain joins TRBV14 and TRBJ1-5, with D perhaps matching TRBD1 (5 bases). Trimming shortened V by 2 bases and J by 3 bases, and 11 bases separated the two germline ends. Germline CDR1 and CDR2: SGHDN and FVKESK. The CDR3 covers 15 residues. The CDR3 here is CASSQSGALNQPQHF. CDR3 DNA: TGTGCCAGCAGCCAAAGTGGGGCACTCAATCAGCCCCAGCATTTT.